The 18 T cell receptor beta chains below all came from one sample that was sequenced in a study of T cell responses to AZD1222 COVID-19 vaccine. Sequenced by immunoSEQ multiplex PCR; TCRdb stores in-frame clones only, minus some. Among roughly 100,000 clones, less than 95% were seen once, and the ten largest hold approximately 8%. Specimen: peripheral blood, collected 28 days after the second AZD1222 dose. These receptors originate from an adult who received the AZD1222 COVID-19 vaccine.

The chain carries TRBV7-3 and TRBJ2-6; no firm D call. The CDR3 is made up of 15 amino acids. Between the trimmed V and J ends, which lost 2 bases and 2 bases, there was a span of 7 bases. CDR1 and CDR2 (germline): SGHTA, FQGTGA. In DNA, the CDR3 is TGTGCCAGCAGCTTATTCGCAGCTGGGGCCAACGTCCTGACTTTC. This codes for CASSLFAAGANVLTF.

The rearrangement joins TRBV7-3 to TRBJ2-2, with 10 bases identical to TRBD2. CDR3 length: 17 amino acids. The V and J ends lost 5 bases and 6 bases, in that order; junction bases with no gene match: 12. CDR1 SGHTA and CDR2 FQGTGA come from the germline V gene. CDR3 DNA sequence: TGTGCCAGCAGCCCACGGGGGACTAGCGAGGCAGCCGGGGAGCTGTTTTTT. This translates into CASSPRGTSEAAGELFF.

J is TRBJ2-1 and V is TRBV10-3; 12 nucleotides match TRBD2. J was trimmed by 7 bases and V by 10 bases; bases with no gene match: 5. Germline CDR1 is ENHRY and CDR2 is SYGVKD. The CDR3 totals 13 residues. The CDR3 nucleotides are TGTGCCACAGGACTAGCGGGATTTAATGAGCAGTTCTTC. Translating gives CATGLAGFNEQFF.

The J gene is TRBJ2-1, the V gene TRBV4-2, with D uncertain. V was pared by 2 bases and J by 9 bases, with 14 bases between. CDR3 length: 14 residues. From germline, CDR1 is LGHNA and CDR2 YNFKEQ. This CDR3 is CASSQLGWGGEQFF. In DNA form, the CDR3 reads TGTGCCAGCAGCCAACTCGGCTGGGGTGGTGAGCAGTTCTTC.

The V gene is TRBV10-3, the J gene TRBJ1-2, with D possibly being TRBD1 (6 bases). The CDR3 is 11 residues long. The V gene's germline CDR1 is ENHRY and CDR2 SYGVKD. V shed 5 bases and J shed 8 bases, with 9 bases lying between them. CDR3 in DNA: TGTGCCATCAGTAACAGGGACGGCTACACCTTC. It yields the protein CAISNRDGYTF.

The CDR3 protein is CASSARGGMNTEAFF. The CDR3 coding sequence is TGTGCCAGCAGCGCGCGGGGGGGAATGAACACTGAAGCTTTCTTT. The rearrangement joins TRBV9 to TRBJ1-1; D possibly corresponds to TRBD1 (5 bases). With 3 bases removed from V and 0 bases from J, the gap between germline ends came to 12 bases. From germline, CDR1 is SGDLS and CDR2 YYNGEE. This CDR3 spans 15 amino acids.

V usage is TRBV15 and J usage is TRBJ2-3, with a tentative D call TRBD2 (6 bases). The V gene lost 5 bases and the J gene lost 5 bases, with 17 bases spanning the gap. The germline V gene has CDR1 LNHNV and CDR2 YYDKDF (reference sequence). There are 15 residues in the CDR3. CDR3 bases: TGTGCCACCAGCGCCCGTCGGGGGTGGGAAGATACGCAGTATTTT. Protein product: CATSARRGWEDTQYF.

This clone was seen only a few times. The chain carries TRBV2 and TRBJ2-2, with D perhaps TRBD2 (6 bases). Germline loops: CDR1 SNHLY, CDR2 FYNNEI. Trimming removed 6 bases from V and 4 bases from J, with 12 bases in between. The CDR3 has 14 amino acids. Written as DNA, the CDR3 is TGTGCCAGCAGGCTGGAGGGCGGCACCGGGGAGCTGTTTTTT. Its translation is CASRLEGGTGELFF.

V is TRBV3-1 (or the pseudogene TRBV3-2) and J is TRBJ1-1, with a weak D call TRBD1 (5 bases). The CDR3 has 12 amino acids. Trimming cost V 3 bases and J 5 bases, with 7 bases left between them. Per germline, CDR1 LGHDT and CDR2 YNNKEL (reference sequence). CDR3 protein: CASSHQGTEAFF. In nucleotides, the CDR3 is TGTGCCAGCAGCCATCAGGGAACTGAAGCTTTCTTT.

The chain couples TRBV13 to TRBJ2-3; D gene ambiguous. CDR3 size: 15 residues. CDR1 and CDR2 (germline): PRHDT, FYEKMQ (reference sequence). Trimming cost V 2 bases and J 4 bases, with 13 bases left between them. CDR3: CASSLRLRSSDTQYF. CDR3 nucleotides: TGTGCCAGCAGCTTACGCCTCCGATCGTCAGATACGCAGTATTTT.

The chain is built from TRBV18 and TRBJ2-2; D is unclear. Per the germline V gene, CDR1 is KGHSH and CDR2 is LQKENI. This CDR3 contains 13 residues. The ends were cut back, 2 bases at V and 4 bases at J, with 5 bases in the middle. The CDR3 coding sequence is TGTGCCAGCTCACCAGCGTCCACCGGGGAGCTGTTTTTT. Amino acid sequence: CASSPASTGELFF.

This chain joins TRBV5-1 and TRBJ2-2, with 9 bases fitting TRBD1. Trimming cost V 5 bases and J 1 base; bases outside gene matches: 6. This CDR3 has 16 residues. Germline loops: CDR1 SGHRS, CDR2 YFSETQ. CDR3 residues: CASRDPGQGNTGELFF. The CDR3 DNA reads TGCGCCAGCAGGGATCCGGGACAGGGGAACACCGGGGAGCTGTTTTTT.

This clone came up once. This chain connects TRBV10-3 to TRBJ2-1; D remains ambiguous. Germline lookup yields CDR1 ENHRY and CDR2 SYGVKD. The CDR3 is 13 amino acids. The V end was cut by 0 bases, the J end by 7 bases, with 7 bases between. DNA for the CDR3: TGTGCCATCAGTGAGTCGGTCAGAAATGAGCAGTTCTTC. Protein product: CAISESVRNEQFF.

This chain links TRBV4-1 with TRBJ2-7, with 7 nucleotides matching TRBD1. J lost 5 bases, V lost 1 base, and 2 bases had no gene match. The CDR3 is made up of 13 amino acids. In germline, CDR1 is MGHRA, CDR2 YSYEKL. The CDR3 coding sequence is TGCGCCAGCAGCCAAGGGGACAGCCACGAGCAGTACTTC. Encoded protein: CASSQGDSHEQYF.

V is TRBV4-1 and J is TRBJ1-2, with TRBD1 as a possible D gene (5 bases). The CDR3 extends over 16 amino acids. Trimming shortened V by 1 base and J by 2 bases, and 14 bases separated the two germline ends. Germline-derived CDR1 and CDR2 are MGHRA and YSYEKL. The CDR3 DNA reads TGCGCCAGCAGCCAAGCCGGCCAGGGCCTGAACTATGGCTACACCTTC. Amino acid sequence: CASSQAGQGLNYGYTF.

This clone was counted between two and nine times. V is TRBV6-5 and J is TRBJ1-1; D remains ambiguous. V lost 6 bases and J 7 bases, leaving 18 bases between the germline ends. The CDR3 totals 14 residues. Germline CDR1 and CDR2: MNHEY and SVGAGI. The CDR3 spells CASSSLPGTLEAFF. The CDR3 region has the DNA TGTGCCAGCAGCTCACTCCCCGGCACCCTTGAAGCTTTCTTT.

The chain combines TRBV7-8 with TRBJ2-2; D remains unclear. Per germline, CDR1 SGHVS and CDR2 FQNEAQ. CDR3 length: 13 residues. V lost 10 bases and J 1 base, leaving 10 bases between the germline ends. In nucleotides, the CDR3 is TGTGCCACCTGGAATATGAACACCGGGGAGCTGTTTTTT. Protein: CATWNMNTGELFF.

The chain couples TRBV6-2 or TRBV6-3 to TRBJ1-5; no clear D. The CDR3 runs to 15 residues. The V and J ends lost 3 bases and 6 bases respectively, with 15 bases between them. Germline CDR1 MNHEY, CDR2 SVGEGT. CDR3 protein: CASSYGSWAGQPQHF. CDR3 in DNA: TGTGCCAGCAGTTATGGTTCTTGGGCTGGTCAGCCCCAGCATTTT.